These 7 T cell receptor beta chains came from one sample sequenced in a study of T cell repertoires in cytomegalovirus infection (dated by TCRdb to 2018 to 2020). No antigen is known for these receptors. The treatment or condition label of this sample denotes: in vitro stimulation with specific CMV peptide epitopes to enrich CMV-specific T cells. Reads for this sample came from an Illumina HiSeq 1500. The raw public reads went through TCRdb reprocessing: fastp at Q25, MiXCR clone calling, in-frame beta chains kept. Each CDR3 protein gets just one entry, which takes the most common genes and DNA from the rows behind it. The sample table lists about 310,000 distinct CDR3 sequences, 20% to 30% of them with a count of one. The top ten hold 10% to 15% of the sample. Sequencing was performed on cultured PBMCs, taken from culture after CMV antigen stimulation. These receptors came from a human donor in good health (CMV status not recorded). Some clones in this sample may be carry-over from other donors' samples.

This clonotype was seen only a few times. The chain carries TRBV7-2 and TRBJ2-1; possibly TRBD1 for D (7 bases). The CDR3 runs to 16 residues. Germline CDR1 reads SGHTA; CDR2 reads FQGNSA. Trimming shortened V by 5 bases and J by 6 bases, and 20 bases separated the two germline ends. CDR3 protein: CASSRQGGAISNEQFF. CDR3 DNA: TGTGCCAGCAGCCGCCAGGGGGGAGCCATCAGCAATGAGCAGTTCTTC.

As concerns this clonotype: Possible read error: a much larger clone is one base away. The chain combines TRBV7-2 with TRBJ1-5, with D maybe TRBD1 (5 bases). The V gene's germline CDR1 is SGHTA and CDR2 FQGNSA. The CDR3 consists of 15 residues. The V end was cut by 2 bases, the J end by 0 bases, with 8 bases between. CDR3 bases: TGTGCCAGCAGCTTATGGGGGGTTAGCAATCAGCCCCAGCATTTT. This encodes CASSLWGVSNQPQHF.

This clonotype was counted between two and nine times. This chain connects TRBV12-3 or TRBV12-4 to TRBJ1-3; D remains unclear. The CDR3 sequence is 13 residues long. Trimming took off 0 bases at V and 6 bases at J, with 6 bases between the two ends. The CDR3 reads CASSLAGPNTIYF. The CDR3 coding sequence is TGTGCCAGCAGTTTAGCAGGGCCAAACACCATATATTTT.

The chain employs TRBV27 and TRBJ2-1, with D maybe TRBD1 (6 bases). Germline values: CDR1 MNHEY, CDR2 SMNVEV (reference sequence). This CDR3 spans 12 amino acids. V lost 5 bases and J 10 bases, leaving 12 bases between the germline ends. The CDR3 coding sequence is TGTGCCAGCAGTGTACAGGGCCAGGAGCAGTTCTTC. This encodes CASSVQGQEQFF.

This clonotype was observed a handful of times. The chain combines TRBV6-2 or TRBV6-3 with TRBJ2-7; D might be TRBD2 (6 bases). Germline V lookup: CDR1 MNHEY, CDR2 SVGEGT. The CDR3 is made up of 16 amino acids. The V end lost 5 bases, the J end lost 4 bases, and 21 bases lay between the germline ends. The CDR3 here is CASSNPRDSTIYEQYF. The DNA of the CDR3 is TGTGCCAGCAGTAACCCCCGGGACTCGACGATTTACGAGCAGTACTTC.

The chain carries TRBV6-2 or TRBV6-3 and TRBJ2-7; 8 bases map to TRBD2. With V trimmed by 6 bases and J by 4 bases, 11 bases remained unmatched. Germline CDR1 reads MNHEY; CDR2 reads SVGEGT. The CDR3 totals 15 residues. The CDR3 sequence is CASRLGLAALYEQYV. The DNA for the CDR3 is TGTGCCAGCAGACTCGGACTAGCAGCTCTATACGAGCAGTACGTC.

The chain employs TRBV6-8 and TRBJ2-5; D remains ambiguous. Deletions cut 8 bases from V and 4 bases from J, with 11 bases between. CDR3 length: 12 residues. CDR1 is MNHGY, CDR2 SAAAGT, per germline. As DNA, the CDR3 is TGTGCCAGCCGTTTTTATAGAGAGACCCAGTACTTC. Its protein product is CASRFYRETQYF.